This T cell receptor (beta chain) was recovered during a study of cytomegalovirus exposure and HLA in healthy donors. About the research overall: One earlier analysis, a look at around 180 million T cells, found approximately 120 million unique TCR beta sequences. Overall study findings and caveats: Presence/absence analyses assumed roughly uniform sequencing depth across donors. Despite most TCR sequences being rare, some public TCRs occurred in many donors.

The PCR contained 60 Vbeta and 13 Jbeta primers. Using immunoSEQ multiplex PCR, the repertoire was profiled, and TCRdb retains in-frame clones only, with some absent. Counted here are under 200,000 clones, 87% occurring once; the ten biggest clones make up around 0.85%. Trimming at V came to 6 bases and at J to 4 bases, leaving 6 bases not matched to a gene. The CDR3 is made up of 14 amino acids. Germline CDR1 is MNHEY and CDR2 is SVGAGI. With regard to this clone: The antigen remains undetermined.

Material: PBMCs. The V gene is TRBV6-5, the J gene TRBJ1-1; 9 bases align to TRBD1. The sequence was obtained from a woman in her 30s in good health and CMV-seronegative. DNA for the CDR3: TGTGCCAGCAGGGATGGACAGGGGAGCACTGAAGCTTTCTTT. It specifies CASRDGQGSTEAFF.